The 19 T cell receptor beta chains below were found in one sample sequenced in a study of blood T cell repertoires in COVID-19. Sequenced by immunoSEQ multiplex PCR; TCRdb stores in-frame clones only, minus some. The sample holds approximately 290,000 clones; about nine tenths are singletons and the top ten take approximately 12%. Sequenced sample: peripheral blood. These receptors were collected from a woman younger than 45 with COVID-19, enrolled during active disease.

The V call is TRBV6-5, the J call TRBJ2-1, with 7 bases fitting TRBD1. V was pared by 0 bases and J by 8 bases, with 10 bases of the junction left unmatched. The CDR3 runs to 16 residues. In germline, CDR1 is MNHEY, CDR2 SVGAGI. CDR3 region: CASSYSSGQKTYEQFF. CDR3 nucleotide sequence: TGTGCCAGCAGTTACTCGTCGGGACAGAAAACCTATGAGCAGTTCTTC.

J is TRBJ2-1 and V is TRBV12-3 or TRBV12-4; D is undetermined. The CDR3 has 12 residues. CDR3 sequence: CVCRGNYNEQFF. CDR3 in DNA: TGTGTTTGCAGAGGAAACTACAATGAGCAGTTCTTC.

Concerning this clone itself: Its ends do not fully match the called genes, so a read error is possible. The J gene is TRBJ1-6, the V gene TRBV18, with a tentative D call TRBD1 (6 bases). The CDR3 totals 12 residues. Germline V CDR1 and CDR2: KGHSH, LQKENI. CDR3 loop: CASSLPGALPAF. The CDR3 nucleotides read TGTGCCAGCTCACTCCCAGGGGCGCTACCCGCTTTT.

This clone showed up just a few times. This chain links TRBV28 with TRBJ1-1; weak D call: TRBD1 (6 bases). V lost 2 bases and J 7 bases, leaving 17 bases between the germline ends. Germline assignment: CDR1 MDHEN and CDR2 SYDVKM. The CDR3 length is 15 residues. The CDR3 reads CASSLRPGGAGEAFF. CDR3 nucleotide sequence: TGTGCCAGCAGTTTAAGGCCCGGGGGGGCCGGTGAAGCTTTCTTT.

The V and J genes are TRBV5-1 and TRBJ1-2; D is uncertain. The CDR3 consists of 13 residues. Germline V lookup: CDR1 SGHRS, CDR2 YFSETQ. V was cut by 0 bases and J by 5 bases, with 8 bases left in between. The CDR3 spells CASSLGAPYGYTF. The CDR3 DNA follows: TGCGCCAGCAGCTTGGGGGCACCATATGGCTACACCTTC.

The chain combines TRBV9 with TRBJ2-1; unclear D gene. Deletions cut 0 bases from V and 0 bases from J, with 7 bases between. This CDR3 comprises 15 residues. Germline V gene data show CDR1 as SGDLS and CDR2 as YYNGEE. The CDR3 DNA reads TGTGCCAGCAGCGTAGGTAGTTCCTCCTACAATGAGCAGTTCTTC. It encodes CASSVGSSSYNEQFF.

V usage is TRBV7-2 and J usage is TRBJ2-7; 8 nucleotides agree with TRBD2. Per germline, CDR1 SGHTA and CDR2 FQGNSA. Losses at the gene ends were 1 base for V and 6 bases for J; bases not matched to a gene: 8. This CDR3 contains 15 residues. DNA for the CDR3: TGTGCCAGCAGCTTAGTTGGACTAGCCGGGGGCGAGCAGTACTTC. Protein sequence: CASSLVGLAGGEQYF.

This clone was seen once. The chain has TRBV2 and TRBJ1-1, with 10 bases lining up with TRBD1. J was trimmed by 6 bases and V by 8 bases; bases with no gene match: 12. This CDR3 has 15 amino acids. The V gene's germline CDR1 is SNHLY and CDR2 FYNNEI. CDR3 bases: TGTGCCAGCCTTTGGACAGGGGGTGGAAGGGCTGAAGCTTTCTTT. Its protein product is CASLWTGGGRAEAFF.

The chain uses TRBV5-1 and TRBJ2-3; perhaps TRBD2 as D (7 bases). Germline CDR1 and CDR2: SGHRS and YFSETQ. The CDR3 contains 14 residues. Trimming took off 3 bases at V and 0 bases at J, with 8 bases between the two ends. CDR3 sequence (DNA): TGCGCCAGCAGCTCGGGGGGCAGCACAGATACGCAGTATTTT. Protein sequence: CASSSGGSTDTQYF.

The V and J genes are TRBV4-1 and TRBJ2-1; 10 nucleotides match TRBD1. Germline V lookup: CDR1 MGHRA, CDR2 YSYEKL. Trimming cost V 2 bases and J 7 bases; bases outside gene matches: 8. The CDR3 has 16 amino acids. In nucleotides, the CDR3 is TGCGCCAGCAGCCAACTGACAGGGGGCAGGGAAAATGAGCAGTTCTTC. The encoded protein is CASSQLTGGRENEQFF.

The rearrangement links TRBV10-1 to TRBJ1-1, with 8 bases matching TRBD1. Germline CDR1 and CDR2: WNHNN and SYGVQD (reference sequence). After removal of 9 bases from V and 0 bases from J, the junction contained 3 bases not matched to a gene. CDR3 length: 13 amino acids. The CDR3 nucleotides are TGCGCCAGTAGACAGGGGCTGAACACTGAAGCTTTCTTT. Protein sequence: CASRQGLNTEAFF.

The chain uses TRBV19 and TRBJ1-2; the match to TRBD1 covers 10 bases. The CDR3 runs to 15 residues. V trimming: 5 bases; J trimming: 5 bases; junction bases outside the gene matches: 8. The germline CDR1 and CDR2 sequences are LNHDA and SQIVND (reference sequence). CDR3 sequence: CASSWLMGQGYGYTF. CDR3 in DNA: TGTGCCAGTAGTTGGTTGATGGGACAGGGGTATGGCTACACCTTC.

The V and J genes are TRBV3-1 (or the pseudogene TRBV3-2) and TRBJ2-5; tentatively, D is TRBD2 (7 bases). Trimming removed 3 bases from V and 5 bases from J, with 10 bases in between. The V gene's germline CDR1 is LGHDT and CDR2 YNNKEL (reference sequence). CDR3 length: 13 residues. CDR3 loop: CASSQRGRETQYF. The DNA of the CDR3 is TGTGCCAGCAGCCAGCGGGGGCGGGAGACCCAGTACTTC.

The chain links TRBV20-1 to TRBJ1-1, with D perhaps matching TRBD1 (5 bases). This CDR3 contains 12 residues. Germline lookup yields CDR1 DFQATT and CDR2 SNEGSKA (reference sequence). V was trimmed by 3 bases and J by 4 bases, leaving 9 bases between them. The CDR3, as DNA: TGCAGTGCTAGTCCCAGGGCCACTGAAGCTTTCTTT. Its translation: CSASPRATEAFF.

The chain has TRBV7-2 and TRBJ1-3; D not certain. V was clipped by 6 bases and J by 0 bases, with 21 bases between them. The CDR3 loop spans 18 amino acids. Germline V gives CDR1 SGHTA, CDR2 FQGNSA. The CDR3 loop is CASSRQALRSSSGNTIYF. The DNA for the CDR3 is TGTGCCAGCAGTCGGCAGGCACTTCGAAGTAGCTCTGGAAACACCATATATTTT.

This chain connects TRBV27 to TRBJ1-5; D is perhaps TRBD1 (5 bases). CDR1 and CDR2 (germline): MNHEY, SMNVEV (reference sequence). There are 14 residues in the CDR3. Between the trimmed V and J ends, which lost 7 bases and 0 bases, there was a span of 10 bases. The CDR3: CASTTGGSNQPQHF. For the CDR3, the DNA is TGTGCCAGCACCACCGGGGGTAGCAATCAGCCCCAGCATTTT.

This clone was found a few times. The genes are TRBV2 and TRBJ2-7; 7 nucleotides line up with TRBD1. Per the germline V gene, CDR1 is SNHLY and CDR2 is FYNNEI. The CDR3 sequence is 14 residues long. The ends lost 6 bases at V and 5 bases at J; junction bases unmatched: 10. The CDR3 nucleotides read TGTGCCAGCAGCGCGACAGGGCAGTCCCACGAGCAGTACTTC. It yields the protein CASSATGQSHEQYF.

This clone was recorded a few times. The CDR3 protein is CASSLDRGGGYTF. The CDR3 DNA is TGTGCCAGCAGCTTAGACAGGGGGGGTGGCTACACCTTC. This rearrangement joins TRBV7-8 to TRBJ1-2; 8 bases are a match to TRBD1. The J segment lost 7 bases and the V segment lost 1 base, leaving 2 bases of the junction unmatched. Germline V gene lookup returns CDR1 SGHVS and CDR2 FQNEAQ. The CDR3 contains 13 residues.

The chain employs TRBV5-4 and TRBJ2-7; TRBD1 is a possible D gene (6 bases). This CDR3 comprises 15 residues. Trimming left V 4 bases short and J 2 bases short, with 16 bases between. Germline-derived CDR1 and CDR2 are SGHNT and YYREEE (reference sequence). The CDR3 region is CASSRQGRSAYEQYF. DNA of the CDR3: TGTGCCAGCAGCCGCCAGGGGCGATCGGCCTACGAGCAGTACTTC.